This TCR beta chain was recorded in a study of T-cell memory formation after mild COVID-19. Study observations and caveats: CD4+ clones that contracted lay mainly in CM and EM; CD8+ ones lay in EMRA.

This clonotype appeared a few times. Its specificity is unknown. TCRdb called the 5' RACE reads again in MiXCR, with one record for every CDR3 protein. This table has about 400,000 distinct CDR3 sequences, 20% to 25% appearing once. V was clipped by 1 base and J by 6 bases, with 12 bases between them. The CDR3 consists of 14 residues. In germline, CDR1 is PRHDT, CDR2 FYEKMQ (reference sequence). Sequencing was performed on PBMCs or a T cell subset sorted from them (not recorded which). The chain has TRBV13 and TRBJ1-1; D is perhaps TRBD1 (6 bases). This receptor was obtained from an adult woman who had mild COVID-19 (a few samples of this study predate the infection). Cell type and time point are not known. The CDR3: CASSLEGGSAEAFF. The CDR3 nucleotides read TGTGCCAGCAGCTTAGAGGGGGGTTCGGCTGAAGCTTTCTTT.